The sample holds many counts of the clone carrying this T cell receptor beta chain. These data belong to a study of T cells in Graves' hyperthyroidism and ophthalmopathy. It was RNA transcripts that yielded the amplified TCR beta CDR3 regions. Carried out on the TCR CDR3, a first-round RT-PCR used the HTBI primer set. From the multiplex PCR reads, TCRdb called clonotypes with MiXCR, one entry per CDR3 protein. The data show 350,000 to 400,000 distinct CDR3 sequences, with approximately 14% seen just once and approximately 11% held by the top ten. The clonotype was recovered from a woman aged 55-70 years with Graves' hyperthyroidism. The specimen was blood.

DNA of the CDR3: TGTGCCACCAGAGGACTAGCGGACTCCTACAATGAGCAGTTCTTC. Translating gives CATRGLADSYNEQFF. The chain links TRBV24-1 to TRBJ2-1; 10 bases are shared with TRBD2. Per germline, CDR1 KGHDR and CDR2 SFDVKD. This CDR3 contains 15 residues. The ends lost 7 bases at V and 0 bases at J; junction bases unmatched: 2.